Below, 19 T cell receptor beta chains from the same sample are listed, as sequenced in a study of blood T cell repertoires in COVID-19. The method was immunoSEQ multiplex PCR; TCRdb's version includes in-frame clones alone and lacks a portion of them. The top ten clones hold 16% of a sample with about 93,000 clones, just under 80% of them seen once. Specimen: peripheral blood. The receptors shown here come from a human donor in a cohort sampled during active COVID-19.

V is TRBV28 and J is TRBJ1-1, with a possible D match to TRBD1 (5 bases). The germline CDR1 and CDR2 sequences are MDHEN and SYDVKM. The CDR3 extends over 14 amino acids. V lost 2 bases and J 1 base, leaving 8 bases between the germline ends. CDR3: CASSLIQANTEAFF. The CDR3 DNA sequence: TGTGCCAGCAGTTTAATACAGGCGAACACTGAAGCTTTCTTT.

This chain uses TRBV28 with TRBJ1-1; D is undetermined. This CDR3 comprises 14 residues. In germline, CDR1 is MDHEN, CDR2 SYDVKM. V lost 2 bases and J 1 base, leaving 8 bases between the germline ends. The CDR3 sequence is CASSLLSGNTEAFF. In DNA, the CDR3 is TGTGCCAGCAGTTTACTCAGTGGGAACACTGAAGCTTTCTTT.

The chain links TRBV18 to TRBJ2-3; TRBD1 aligns across 7 bases. The CDR3 is made up of 16 amino acids. Germline loops: CDR1 KGHSH, CDR2 LQKENI. The V and J ends lost 8 bases and 1 base, in that order; junction bases with no gene match: 12. The CDR3 here is CASTMGRQGGTDTQYF. The CDR3 bases are TGTGCCAGCACCATGGGAAGACAGGGCGGCACAGATACGCAGTATTTT.

The rearrangement links TRBV10-1 to TRBJ2-3; 8 nucleotides match TRBD2. V dropped 6 bases and J dropped 5; count of bases not matched to a gene: 4. The CDR3 contains 13 residues. CDR1 is WNHNN and CDR2 is SYGVQD in the germline V gene (reference sequence). The CDR3 region is CASSGGALDTQYF. The CDR3 DNA reads as TGCGCCAGCAGCGGGGGGGCCTTAGATACGCAGTATTTT.

The rearrangement links TRBV30 to TRBJ1-4; D unclear. Germline values: CDR1 GTSNPN, CDR2 SVGIG (reference sequence). The CDR3 spans 14 residues. The germline V and J ends were trimmed by 0 bases and 7 bases, with 12 bases remaining between them. The CDR3 DNA follows: TGTGCCTGGAGTGTGGGCCTACACGGTGAAAAACTGTTTTTT. Translated, it gives CAWSVGLHGEKLFF.

This clone appeared a few times. J is TRBJ2-5 and V is TRBV7-9; D is possibly TRBD1 (5 bases). The germline V gene encodes CDR1 SEHNR and CDR2 FQNEAQ (reference sequence). This CDR3 comprises 15 residues. Deletions cut 0 bases from V and 5 bases from J, with 13 bases between. The CDR3: CASSLARQMGETQYF. The CDR3 DNA sequence: TGTGCCAGCAGCTTAGCGAGACAGATGGGGGAGACCCAGTACTTC.

The genes are TRBV6-5 and TRBJ1-4; D remains unclear. Trimming pared 2 bases from V and 7 bases from J, leaving 14 bases between. From germline, CDR1 is MNHEY and CDR2 SVGAGI. The CDR3 consists of 15 residues. The DNA for the CDR3 is TGTGCCAGCAGTTACACCCCCCAGGAAGGTGAAAAACTGTTTTTT. Protein sequence: CASSYTPQEGEKLFF.

The chain carries TRBV10-2 and TRBJ2-3; 8 nucleotides align to TRBD2. This CDR3 has 15 residues. After removal of 3 bases from V and 1 base from J, the junction contained 3 bases not matched to a gene. In germline, CDR1 is WSHSY, CDR2 SAAADI. In DNA form, the CDR3 reads TGCGCCAGCAGTGACCCAGCGGGGGGCACAGATACGCAGTATTTT. Its protein is CASSDPAGGTDTQYF.

V is TRBV7-6 and J is TRBJ1-6; possibly TRBD1 for D (6 bases). This CDR3 is built from 15 residues. V was trimmed by 2 bases and J by 7 bases, leaving 12 bases between them. Germline V lookup: CDR1 SGHVS, CDR2 FNYEAQ. CDR3: CASSLQGPRNSPLHF. In DNA, the CDR3 is TGTGCCAGCAGCTTACAGGGGCCACGAAATTCACCCCTCCACTTT.

The genes are TRBV5-1 and TRBJ1-1; TRBD1 matches 8 bases. The CDR3 runs to 13 residues. In germline, CDR1 is SGHRS, CDR2 YFSETQ. V shed 4 bases and J 7 bases; nucleotides not matched to a gene: 6. The CDR3 DNA reads TGCGCCAGCAGCGATTCGACAGGGGATGAAGCTTTCTTT. It translates to CASSDSTGDEAFF.

The V call is TRBV4-1, the J call TRBJ1-1; TRBD1 agrees at 9 bases. Germline CDR1 and CDR2: MGHRA and YSYEKL. The CDR3 sequence is 15 residues long. V gave up 4 bases and J gave up 8 bases; unmatched junction bases: 11. The CDR3 loop is CASSLRDREGSEAFF. Here the CDR3 DNA reads TGCGCCAGCAGCCTCCGGGACAGGGAGGGCTCAGAAGCTTTCTTT.

V usage is TRBV2 and J usage is TRBJ2-7; tentative D call: TRBD2 (5 bases). The germline gives CDR1 SNHLY, CDR2 FYNNEI. The CDR3 totals 12 residues. Deletions cut 7 bases from V and 3 bases from J, with 10 bases between. The CDR3 DNA reads TGTGCCAGCACCGGGGATAACTACGAGCAGTACTTC. Translating it yields CASTGDNYEQYF.

This rearrangement joins TRBV6-1 to TRBJ1-5; D not certain. The CDR3 length is 17 residues. V shed 1 base and J shed 7 bases, with 20 bases lying between them. Germline V lookup: CDR1 MNHNS, CDR2 SASEGT. Written as DNA, the CDR3 is TGTGCCAGCAGTGAAGACGGAGGGCAGCGGGGTGGGCAGCCCCAGCATTTT. Translating gives CASSEDGGQRGGQPQHF.

The CDR3 DNA follows: TGTGCCAGCAGCTACATGGACAGGGGGACCACTGAAGCTTTCTTT. Translating gives CASSYMDRGTTEAFF. The V and J genes are TRBV5-4 and TRBJ1-1; 10 positions match TRBD1. V shed 3 bases and J 4 bases; nucleotides not matched to a gene: 6. Germline V gene data show CDR1 as SGHNT and CDR2 as YYREEE (reference sequence). The CDR3 runs 15 residues.

The chain couples TRBV6-2 or TRBV6-3 to TRBJ1-4; 7 bases match TRBD1. The germline CDR1 and CDR2 sequences are MNHEY and SVGEGT. This CDR3 has 16 residues. Losses at the gene ends were 0 bases for V and 6 bases for J; bases not matched to a gene: 7. CDR3 amino acids: CASSYSAGTVDEKLFF. For the CDR3, the DNA is TGTGCCAGCAGTTACTCCGCCGGGACAGTTGATGAAAAACTGTTTTTT.

V usage is TRBV12-3 or TRBV12-4 and J usage is TRBJ1-2; 10 nucleotides match TRBD1. The CDR3 sequence is 13 residues long. Trimming at V came to 6 bases and at J to 6 bases, leaving 4 bases not matched to a gene. The CDR3 nucleotides are TGTGCCAGCAGGCCGGGACAGGGGAATGGCTACACCTTC. Its protein is CASRPGQGNGYTF.

The chain is built from TRBV28 and TRBJ1-5; 9 positions agree with TRBD1. This CDR3 has 16 amino acids. Losses at the gene ends were 5 bases for V and 6 bases for J; bases not matched to a gene: 11. CDR1 is MDHEN, CDR2 SYDVKM, per germline. CDR3 DNA sequence: TGTGCCAGCAGTCTAGGGACAGGGAGAACTTTTCAGCCCCAGCATTTT. It encodes CASSLGTGRTFQPQHF. The full variable domain, completed using reference TRBV28 and TRBJ1-5, is DVKVTQSSRYLVKRTGEKVFLECVQDMDHENMFWYRQDPGLGLRLIYFSYDVKMKEKGDIPEGYSVSREKKERFSLILESASTNQTSMYLCASSLGTGRTFQPQHFGDGTRLSIL.

The sample holds a few counts of this clone. The V gene is TRBV5-4, the J gene TRBJ1-3; 8 bases agree with TRBD1. Germline trimming cut 0 bases from V and 0 bases from J; bases unmatched to any gene: 5. The CDR3 totals 17 residues. From germline, CDR1 is SGHNT and CDR2 YYREEE (reference sequence). CDR3 residues: CASSLAPTGGSGNTIYF. CDR3 bases: TGTGCCAGCAGCTTGGCTCCAACAGGGGGCTCTGGAAACACCATATATTTT.

The sample holds one count of this clone. The CDR3 spells CAYAPGQWRETQYF. The CDR3 DNA sequence: TGTGCCTACGCGCCGGGACAGTGGAGGGAGACCCAGTACTTC. The chain is built from TRBV30 and TRBJ2-5, with 7 bases lining up with TRBD1. Germline lookup yields CDR1 GTSNPN and CDR2 SVGIG (reference sequence). Unmatched junction bases numbered 13, after V lost 7 bases and J lost 5 bases. The CDR3 spans 14 residues.